This is a list of T cell receptor beta chains from one sample in a study of blood T cell repertoires in COVID-19. Sequencing used immunoSEQ multiplex PCR; TCRdb keeps in-frame clones, though not all of them. The sample holds about 400,000 clones, roughly 86% seen once. Sequenced material: PBMCs or T cells enriched from blood (not recorded which). The origin of the receptors is a woman under 40 who had recovered from COVID-19. Each CDR3 is given with its conserved first and last residue. The D gene is left open where the match is weak. Where a row states a size, it is once, few, many or the class of an expanded clone; other rows omit it.

cdr3_length	d_call	clone_size	v_call	j_call	cdr3_nt	cdr3_aa
15	TRBD1	NA	TRBV7-2	TRBJ1-1	TGTGCCAGCAGCCTGACAGGGGGGATTTCTACTGAAGCTTTCTTT	CASSLTGGISTEAFF
15	NA	NA	TRBV2	TRBJ1-1	TGTGCCAGCAGTGAATTCTATGATCCTAACACTGAAGCTTTCTTT	CASSEFYDPNTEAFF
16	NA	NA	TRBV18	TRBJ2-2	TGTGCCAGCTCACCGTCCAAGGACAGTAACACCGGGGAGCTGTTTTTT	CASSPSKDSNTGELFF
16	TRBD2	NA	TRBV9	TRBJ2-1	TGTGCCAGCAGCCCAACCGCCGGGACTAGCGGCGTTGAGCAGTTCTTC	CASSPTAGTSGVEQFF
17	NA	NA	TRBV7-9	TRBJ1-6	TGTGCCAGCAGCTTAGAGCACTTAAGCTCCTATAATTCACCCCTCCACTTT	CASSLEHLSSYNSPLHF
14	NA	NA	TRBV19	TRBJ2-7	TGTGCCAGTAGTACCCGCGGGGGCACCTACGAGCAGTACTTC	CASSTRGGTYEQYF
15	NA	NA	TRBV3-1/TRBV3-2	TRBJ2-5	TGTGCCAGCAGCCCCGTACCAGGGGACCAAGAGACCCAGTACTTC	CASSPVPGDQETQYF
15	TRBD2	NA	TRBV6-5	TRBJ2-7	TGTGCCAGCTCGCGACTAGCGGGGGATACCTACGAGCAGTACTTC	CASSRLAGDTYEQYF
20	NA	NA	TRBV7-3	TRBJ2-6	TGTGCCAGCAGCTTATTTCTGGCGGGAACAGGGGTAACTGGGGCCAACGTCCTGACTTTC	CASSLFLAGTGVTGANVLTF
18	TRBD1	NA	TRBV4-1	TRBJ1-5	TGCGCCAGCAGCCAAGGTCTGGGACAGGGGGCGGGTAATCAGCCCCAGCATTTT	CASSQGLGQGAGNQPQHF
16	NA	NA	TRBV5-1	TRBJ2-1	TGCGCCAGCAGCTTGTACGGTTCAAGCTCCTACAATGAGCAGTTCTTC	CASSLYGSSSYNEQFF
14	TRBD1	NA	TRBV30	TRBJ1-2	TGTGCCTGGAGGGTTGGACAGGGGGACTATGGCTACACCTTC	CAWRVGQGDYGYTF
14	TRBD1	NA	TRBV7-9	TRBJ2-1	TGTGCCAGCAGCTTAGGGACAGGGTCAAATGAGCAGTTCTTC	CASSLGTGSNEQFF
16	NA	NA	TRBV2	TRBJ2-7	TGTGCCAGCAGAAAGGAGGGGGCTCTACTCTTCTACGAGCAGTACTTC	CASRKEGALLFYEQYF
16	NA	NA	TRBV30	TRBJ1-2	TGTGCCTGGGCCTGGACCAGGGGCCAGGGTGGCTATGGCTACACCTTC	CAWAWTRGQGGYGYTF
16	NA	NA	TRBV30	TRBJ1-3	TGTGCCTGGAGTAGTGACAGTACTGTCTCTGGAAACACCATATATTTT	CAWSSDSTVSGNTIYF
17	NA	NA	TRBV7-6	TRBJ2-6	TGTGCCAGCAGCTCAGGGACATCCCGGTCTGGGGCCAACGTCCTGACTTTC	CASSSGTSRSGANVLTF
14	TRBD1	NA	TRBV30	TRBJ2-7	TGTGCCTGGAGTGTAAGGGACAGGGTTTACGAGCAGTACTTC	CAWSVRDRVYEQYF
14	NA	NA	TRBV27	TRBJ1-1	TGTGCCAGCAGTTACATATTTGGTAGCGATGAAGCTTTCTTT	CASSYIFGSDEAFF
16	TRBD2	NA	TRBV3-1/TRBV3-2	TRBJ2-5	TGTGCCAGCAGCCAAGATTCGGCGGGAGGGTGGGGGACCCAGTACTTC	CASSQDSAGGWGTQYF
15	TRBD1	NA	TRBV7-2	TRBJ2-7	TGTGCCAGCAGCTTTAGGGACAGGGGCATGATCGAGCAGTACTTC	CASSFRDRGMIEQYF
14	NA	NA	TRBV30	TRBJ1-6	TGTGCCTGGAGTTTAGCACCTTTCGTTGCGTCCCTCCACTTT	CAWSLAPFVASLHF
12	NA	few	TRBV6-5	TRBJ1-2	TGTGCCAGCAGGACCGGGTTAGATGGCTACACCTTC	CASRTGLDGYTF
16	NA	NA	TRBV25-1	TRBJ2-2	TGTGCCAGCAGTCCCGGCGTCCAGGGAAGGACCGGGGAGCTGTTTTTT	CASSPGVQGRTGELFF
15	NA	NA	TRBV6-5	TRBJ2-1	TGTGCCAGCAGTTACACAACGGGTACATCCAATGAGCAGTTCTTC	CASSYTTGTSNEQFF
14	NA	NA	TRBV10-3	TRBJ1-2	TGTGCCATCAGTGACAGTATTATCCCCTATGGCTACACCTTC	CAISDSIIPYGYTF
13	TRBD1	NA	TRBV5-4	TRBJ2-7	TGTGCCAGCAGCCGACAGGGGGCGAACGAGCAGTACTTC	CASSRQGANEQYF
13	NA	NA	TRBV2	TRBJ2-7	TGTGCCAGCAGTGATCCGGGGGCCTACGAGCAGTACTTC	CASSDPGAYEQYF
14	NA	NA	TRBV28	TRBJ2-7	TGTGCCAGCAACATTGGGGGTAGCGGCTACGAGCAGTACTTC	CASNIGGSGYEQYF
19	TRBD1	NA	TRBV7-8	TRBJ1-2	TGTGCCAGCAGCTTAGCTCCAAAGGGACAGGGGTTTGGCAACTATGGCTACACCTTC	CASSLAPKGQGFGNYGYTF
12	NA	NA	TRBV7-3	TRBJ2-1	TGTGCCAGCAGCGTCAACTACAATGAGCAGTTCTTC	CASSVNYNEQFF
15	TRBD1	NA	TRBV4-1	TRBJ1-1	TGCGCCAGCAGCCACTCAGGGGGCCTGAACACTGAAGCTTTCTTT	CASSHSGGLNTEAFF
15	NA	NA	TRBV15	TRBJ1-6	TGTGCCACCAGGGGAGGCGGCGGCTATAATTCACCCCTCCACTTT	CATRGGGGYNSPLHF
14	TRBD1	NA	TRBV28	TRBJ1-2	TGTGCCAGCAGTTTTCAGGGGGCCAGGGGCGGCTACACCTTC	CASSFQGARGGYTF
12	NA	NA	TRBV12-3/TRBV12-4	TRBJ1-2	TGTGCCAGCAGTGCTCAGGGAGGTGGCTACACCTTC	CASSAQGGGYTF
14	TRBD1	NA	TRBV7-2	TRBJ1-2	TGTGCCAGCAGCGTATCGACAGGGAACTATGGCTACACCTTC	CASSVSTGNYGYTF
16	NA	NA	TRBV7-9	TRBJ1-1	TGTGCCAGCAGCCCTCGCAATAGCGGAATGAACACTGAAGCTTTCTTT	CASSPRNSGMNTEAFF
13	NA	few	TRBV2	TRBJ1-4	TGTGCCAGCCAGGTTCCTCTTAATGAAAAACTGTTTTTT	CASQVPLNEKLFF
14	NA	NA	TRBV5-4	TRBJ2-1	TGTGCCAGCAGCTTGGCCTCTAGCGTCAATGAGCAGTTCTTC	CASSLASSVNEQFF
19	NA	NA	TRBV11-2	TRBJ2-3	TGTGCCAGCAGCTTAGACGGCGGGCTACTCAGATCGGGCGCAGATACGCAGTATTTT	CASSLDGGLLRSGADTQYF
16	TRBD1	once	TRBV5-1	TRBJ1-1	TGCGCCAGCAGCTTGATTCAGGGGGCGGATAGCACTGAAGCTTTCTTT	CASSLIQGADSTEAFF
15	NA	NA	TRBV30	TRBJ1-3	TGTGCCTGGAGCCGACTAGCGGGAGTCGGAAACACCATATATTTT	CAWSRLAGVGNTIYF
12	TRBD2	NA	TRBV3-1/TRBV3-2	TRBJ2-1	TGTGCCAGCAGCCAAGTGGGGGGGACTCTGTTCTTC	CASSQVGGTLFF
15	TRBD1	NA	TRBV6-1	TRBJ2-1	TGTGCCAGCAGTGAGATCGAGACAGGGGACAATGAGCAGTTCTTC	CASSEIETGDNEQFF
13	NA	NA	TRBV2	TRBJ2-7	TGTGCCAGCAGTGAACGGCGGTCCTACGAGCAGTACTTC	CASSERRSYEQYF
14	TRBD1	NA	TRBV2	TRBJ2-7	TGTGCCAGCAGTGAGACAGGGCCCACCTACGAGCAGTACTTC	CASSETGPTYEQYF
13	TRBD2	NA	TRBV28	TRBJ2-1	TGTGCCACCAGGCCGGGGGGCTACAATGAGCAGTTCTTC	CATRPGGYNEQFF
15	NA	once	TRBV5-8	TRBJ1-1	TGTGCCAGCAGCTTTCAAACGGACAGCAACACTGAAGCTTTCTTT	CASSFQTDSNTEAFF
15	TRBD1	once	TRBV19	TRBJ1-2	TGTGCCAGTAGTACTCGGCAGGGGGCAAACTATGGCTACACCTTC	CASSTRQGANYGYTF
11	NA	NA	TRBV30	TRBJ1-2	TGTGCCTGGAGTGTAACAGATGGCTACACCTTC	CAWSVTDGYTF
15	TRBD1	NA	TRBV6-5	TRBJ1-5	TGTGCCAGCAAGGCGACAGGGTCAGGCAATCAGCCCCAGCATTTT	CASKATGSGNQPQHF
14	NA	NA	TRBV7-9	TRBJ2-3	TGTGCCAGCAGGTGGGCGGGAAGGGAAGATACGCAGTATTTT	CASRWAGREDTQYF
13	NA	NA	TRBV18	TRBJ2-7	TGTGCCAGCTCACGAACGCAGGGATTCGAGCAGTACTTC	CASSRTQGFEQYF
21	TRBD2	NA	TRBV6-2/TRBV6-3	TRBJ2-3	TGTGCCAGCAGTTACTCGAGTACGGGAGCGGGAGGGAAGTCTAGCACAGATACGCAGTATTTT	CASSYSSTGAGGKSSTDTQYF
13	NA	NA	TRBV5-6	TRBJ2-7	TGTGCCAGCAGCTTAGGGAGGACCTACGAGCAGTACTTC	CASSLGRTYEQYF